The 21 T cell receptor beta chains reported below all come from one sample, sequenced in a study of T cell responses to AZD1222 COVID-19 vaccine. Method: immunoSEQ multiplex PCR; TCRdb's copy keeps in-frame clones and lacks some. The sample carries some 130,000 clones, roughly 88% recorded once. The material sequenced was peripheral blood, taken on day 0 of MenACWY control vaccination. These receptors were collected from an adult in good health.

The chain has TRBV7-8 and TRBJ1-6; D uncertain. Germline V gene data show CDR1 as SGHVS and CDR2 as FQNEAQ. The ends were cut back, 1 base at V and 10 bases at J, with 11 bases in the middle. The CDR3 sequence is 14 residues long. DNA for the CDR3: TGTGCCAGCAGCTTAGGGTTAGGGCCCTCACCCCTCCACTTT. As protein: CASSLGLGPSPLHF.

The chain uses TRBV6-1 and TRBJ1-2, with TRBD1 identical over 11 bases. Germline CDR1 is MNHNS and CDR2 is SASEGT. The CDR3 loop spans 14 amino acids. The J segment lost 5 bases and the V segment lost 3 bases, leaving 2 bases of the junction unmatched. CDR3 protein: CASSEGQGDYGYTF. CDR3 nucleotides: TGTGCCAGCAGTGAGGGACAGGGGGATTATGGCTACACCTTC.

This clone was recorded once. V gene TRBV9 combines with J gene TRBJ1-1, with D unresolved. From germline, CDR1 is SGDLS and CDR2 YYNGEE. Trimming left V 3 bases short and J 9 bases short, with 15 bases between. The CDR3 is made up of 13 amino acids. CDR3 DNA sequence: TGTGCCAGCAGCGCCGGCGTGGCAGGACAAGCTTTCTTT. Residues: CASSAGVAGQAFF.

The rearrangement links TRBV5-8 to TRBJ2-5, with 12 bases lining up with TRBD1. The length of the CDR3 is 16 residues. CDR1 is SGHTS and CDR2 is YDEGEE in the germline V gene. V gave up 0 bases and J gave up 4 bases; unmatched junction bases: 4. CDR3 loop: CASSLGRGQGAETQYF. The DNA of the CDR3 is TGTGCCAGCAGCTTGGGGAGGGGACAGGGGGCAGAGACCCAGTACTTC. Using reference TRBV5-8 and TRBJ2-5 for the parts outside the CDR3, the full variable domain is EAGVTQSPTHLIKTRGQQATLRCSPISGHTSVYWYQQALGLGLQFLLWYDEGEERNRGNFPPRFSGRQFPNYSSELNVNALELEDSALYLCASSLGRGQGAETQYFGPGTRLLVL.

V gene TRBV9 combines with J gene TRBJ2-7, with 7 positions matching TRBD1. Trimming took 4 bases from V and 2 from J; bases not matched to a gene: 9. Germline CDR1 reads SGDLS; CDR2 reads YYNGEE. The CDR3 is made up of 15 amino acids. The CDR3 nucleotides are TGTGCCAGCAGCCCCTCCGGGACAGCACCCTACGAGCAGTACTTC. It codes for CASSPSGTAPYEQYF. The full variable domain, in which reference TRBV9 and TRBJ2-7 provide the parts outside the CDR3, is DSGVTQTPKHLITATGQRVTLRCSPRSGDLSVYWYQQSLDQGLQFLIQYYNGEERAKGNILERFSAQQFPDLHSELNLSSLELGDSALYFCASSPSGTAPYEQYFGPGTRLTVT.

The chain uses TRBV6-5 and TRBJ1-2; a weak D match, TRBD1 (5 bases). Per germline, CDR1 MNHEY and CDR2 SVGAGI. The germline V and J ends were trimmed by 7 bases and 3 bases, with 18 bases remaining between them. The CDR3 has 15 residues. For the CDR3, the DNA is TGTGCCAGCAAAAGGGATCCTGACAGTGACTATGGCTACACCTTC. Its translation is CASKRDPDSDYGYTF.

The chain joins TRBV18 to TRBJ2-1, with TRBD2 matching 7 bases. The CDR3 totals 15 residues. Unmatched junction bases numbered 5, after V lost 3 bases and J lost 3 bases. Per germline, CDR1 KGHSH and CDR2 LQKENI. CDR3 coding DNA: TGTGCCAGCTCACCCCTAGCGGACCTCTACAATGAGCAGTTCTTC. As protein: CASSPLADLYNEQFF. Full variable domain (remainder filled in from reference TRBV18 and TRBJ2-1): NAGVMQNPRHLVRRRGQEARLRCSPMKGHSHVYWYRQLPEEGLKFMVYLQKENIIDESGMPKERFSAEFPKEGPSILRIQQVVRGDSAAYFCASSPLADLYNEQFFGPGTRLTVL.

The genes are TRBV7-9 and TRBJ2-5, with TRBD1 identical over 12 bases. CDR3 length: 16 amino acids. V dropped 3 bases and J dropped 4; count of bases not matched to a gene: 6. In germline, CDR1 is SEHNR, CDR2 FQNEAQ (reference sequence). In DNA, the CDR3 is TGTGCCAGCAGCTTTGGGGACAGGGGGCGAGGAGAGACCCAGTACTTC. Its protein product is CASSFGDRGRGETQYF. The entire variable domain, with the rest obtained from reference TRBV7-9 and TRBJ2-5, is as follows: DTGVSQNPRHKITKRGQNVTFRCDPISEHNRLYWYRQTLGQGPEFLTYFQNEAQLEKSRLLSDRFSAERPKGSFSTLEIQRTEQGDSAMYLCASSFGDRGRGETQYFGPGTRLLVL.

The CDR3 bases are TGTGCCAGCAGTTCCGGACAGTACAACACTGAAGCTTTCTTT. Its translation: CASSSGQYNTEAFF. The chain links TRBV6-5 to TRBJ1-1, with D maybe TRBD1 (6 bases). Trimming stripped 4 bases from V and 2 bases from J, with 11 bases between. CDR1 and CDR2 from the germline V gene are MNHEY and SVGAGI. The CDR3 covers 14 residues.

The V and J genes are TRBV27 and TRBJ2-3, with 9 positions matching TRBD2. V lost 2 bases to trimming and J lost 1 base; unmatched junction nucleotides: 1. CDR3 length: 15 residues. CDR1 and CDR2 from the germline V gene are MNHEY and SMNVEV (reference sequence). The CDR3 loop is CASSLAGGRTDTQYF. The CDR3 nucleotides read TGTGCCAGCAGTTTAGCGGGAGGGCGCACAGATACGCAGTATTTT.

Here the CDR3 reads CASSLDRGRYEQYF. The CDR3 DNA reads TGTGCCAGCAGTCTCGACAGGGGGCGATACGAGCAGTACTTC. The V gene is TRBV6-5, the J gene TRBJ2-7, with TRBD1 identical over 10 bases. Germline V CDR1 and CDR2: MNHEY, SVGAGI. The CDR3 consists of 14 residues. J was trimmed by 4 bases and V by 5 bases; bases with no gene match: 5.

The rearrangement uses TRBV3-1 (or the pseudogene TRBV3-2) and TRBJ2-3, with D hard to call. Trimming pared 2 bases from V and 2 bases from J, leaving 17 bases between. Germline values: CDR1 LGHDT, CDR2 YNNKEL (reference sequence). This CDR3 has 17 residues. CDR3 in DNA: TGTGCCAGCAGCCAAAAGGGAACTTTATTCCTCACAGATACGCAGTATTTT. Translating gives CASSQKGTLFLTDTQYF.

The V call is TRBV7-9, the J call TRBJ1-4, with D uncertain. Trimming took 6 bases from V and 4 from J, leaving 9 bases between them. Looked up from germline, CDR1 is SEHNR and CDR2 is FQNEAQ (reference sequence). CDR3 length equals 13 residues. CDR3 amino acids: CASSKQFNEKLFF. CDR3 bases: TGTGCCAGCAGTAAACAGTTTAATGAAAAACTGTTTTTT.

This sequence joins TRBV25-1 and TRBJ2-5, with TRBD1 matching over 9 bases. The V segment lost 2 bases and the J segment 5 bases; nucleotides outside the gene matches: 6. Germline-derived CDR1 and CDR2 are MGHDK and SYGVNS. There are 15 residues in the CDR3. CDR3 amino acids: CASSEEGTGRETQYF. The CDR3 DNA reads TGTGCCAGCAGTGAAGAGGGGACAGGGAGGGAGACCCAGTACTTC.

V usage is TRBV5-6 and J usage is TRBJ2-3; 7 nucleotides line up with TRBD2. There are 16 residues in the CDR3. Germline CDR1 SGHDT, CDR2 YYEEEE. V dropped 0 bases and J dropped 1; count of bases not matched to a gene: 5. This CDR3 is CASSLGGRAGTDTQYF. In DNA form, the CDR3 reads TGTGCCAGCAGCTTGGGTGGGAGGGCCGGCACAGATACGCAGTATTTT.

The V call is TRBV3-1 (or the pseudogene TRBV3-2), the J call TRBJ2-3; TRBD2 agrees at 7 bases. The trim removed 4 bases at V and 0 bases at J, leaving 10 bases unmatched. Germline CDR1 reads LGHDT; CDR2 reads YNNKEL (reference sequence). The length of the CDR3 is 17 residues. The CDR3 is CASSRFYSGSSTDTQYF. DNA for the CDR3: TGTGCCAGCAGCCGTTTTTATAGCGGGTCTAGCACAGATACGCAGTATTTT.

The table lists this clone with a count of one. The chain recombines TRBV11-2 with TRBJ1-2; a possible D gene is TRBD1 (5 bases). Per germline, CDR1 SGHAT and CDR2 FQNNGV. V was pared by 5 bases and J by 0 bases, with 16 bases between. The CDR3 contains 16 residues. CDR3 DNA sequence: TGTGCCAGCAGCCCACTCCGGGGACGAGCTAACTATGGCTACACCTTC. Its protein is CASSPLRGRANYGYTF.

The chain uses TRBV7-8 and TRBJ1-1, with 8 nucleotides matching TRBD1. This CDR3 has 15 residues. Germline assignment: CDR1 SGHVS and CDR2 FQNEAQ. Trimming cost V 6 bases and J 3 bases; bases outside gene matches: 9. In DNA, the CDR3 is TGTGCCAGCAGAGCACAGGGGGTTATCTACACTGAAGCTTTCTTT. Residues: CASRAQGVIYTEAFF.

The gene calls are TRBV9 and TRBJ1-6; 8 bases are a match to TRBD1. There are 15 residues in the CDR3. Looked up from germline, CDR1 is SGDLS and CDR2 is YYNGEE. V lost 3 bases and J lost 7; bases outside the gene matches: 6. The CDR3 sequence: CASSAGGVENSPLHF. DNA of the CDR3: TGTGCCAGCAGCGCAGGGGGCGTGGAAAATTCACCCCTCCACTTT.

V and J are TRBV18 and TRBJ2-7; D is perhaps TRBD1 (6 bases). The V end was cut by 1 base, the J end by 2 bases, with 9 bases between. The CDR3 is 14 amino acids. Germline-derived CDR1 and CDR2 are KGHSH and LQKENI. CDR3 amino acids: CASSPRGLAYEQYF. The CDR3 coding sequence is TGTGCCAGCTCACCACGGGGGCTCGCCTACGAGCAGTACTTC.

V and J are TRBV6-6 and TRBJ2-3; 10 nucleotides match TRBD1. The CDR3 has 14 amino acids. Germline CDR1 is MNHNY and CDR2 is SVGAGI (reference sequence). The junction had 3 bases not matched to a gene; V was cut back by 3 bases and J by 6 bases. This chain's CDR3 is CASSYGQGGDTQYF. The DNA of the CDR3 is TGTGCCAGCAGTTATGGACAGGGGGGGGATACGCAGTATTTT.